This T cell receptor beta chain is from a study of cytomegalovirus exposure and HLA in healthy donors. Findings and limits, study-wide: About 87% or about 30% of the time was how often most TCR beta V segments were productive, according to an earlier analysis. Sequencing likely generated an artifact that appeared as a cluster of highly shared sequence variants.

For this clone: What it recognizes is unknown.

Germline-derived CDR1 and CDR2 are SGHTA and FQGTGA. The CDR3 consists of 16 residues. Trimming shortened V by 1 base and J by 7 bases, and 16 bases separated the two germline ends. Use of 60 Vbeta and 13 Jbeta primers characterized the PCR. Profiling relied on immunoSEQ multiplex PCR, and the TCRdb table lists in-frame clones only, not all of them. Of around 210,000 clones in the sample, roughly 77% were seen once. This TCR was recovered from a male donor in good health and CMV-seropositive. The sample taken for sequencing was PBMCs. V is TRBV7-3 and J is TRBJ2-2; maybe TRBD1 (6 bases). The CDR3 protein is CASSLMAGASGGELFF. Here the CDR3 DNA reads TGTGCCAGCAGCTTAATGGCAGGGGCCTCCGGCGGGGAGCTGTTTTTT.